These 8 T cell receptor beta chains were sequenced from one sample in a study of CD8 T cells in ankylosing spondylitis. One entry per CDR3 protein, called by TCRdb with MiXCR from the 5' RACE reads. The sample yields approximately 250,000 distinct CDR3 sequences, around 8% seen once. The sample consisted of blood, either unsorted or a sorted T cell fraction (not recorded which). The receptors originated from a female donor with ankylosing spondylitis or in good health (not recorded which).

This clonotype was recorded at least ten times. The genes are TRBV12-3 or TRBV12-4 and TRBJ1-4; D is uncertain. The V and J ends lost 1 base and 7 bases respectively, with 13 bases between them. This CDR3 comprises 15 residues. The chain's CDR3 is CASSLGPTSGEKLFF. The CDR3 nucleotides read TGTGCCAGCAGTTTAGGACCTACCAGCGGTGAAAAACTGTTTTTT.

This clonotype was recorded at least ten times. This chain joins TRBV6-6 and TRBJ2-5; D possibly corresponds to TRBD2 (5 bases). The germline V and J ends were trimmed by 6 bases and 5 bases, with 10 bases remaining between them. CDR3 size: 12 residues. Germline lookup yields CDR1 MNHNY and CDR2 SVGAGI (reference sequence). CDR3 sequence reads: CASRSGSETQYF. The CDR3 DNA is TGTGCCAGCAGGTCGGGGAGTGAGACCCAGTACTTC.

Ten or more counts support this clonotype. The germline gene is not matched at one end of the junction; a read error may be the cause. V gene TRBV12-3 or TRBV12-4 combines with J gene TRBJ2-5; TRBD2 matches 8 bases. This CDR3 has 13 residues. The CDR3 DNA reads TGTGCCAGCAGTTTAGCGCCTAGCGGGCGCACGGACTTC. Amino acid sequence: CASSLAPSGRTDF.

This clonotype was seen ten or more times. The chain joins TRBV4-1 to TRBJ2-7; no clear D. This CDR3 is 13 amino acids long. Germline V gives CDR1 MGHRA, CDR2 YSYEKL. The ends were cut back, 3 bases at V and 2 bases at J, with 8 bases in the middle. The DNA of the CDR3 is TGCGCCAGCAGCCACAAACCCGCCTACGAGCAGTACTTC. Encoded protein: CASSHKPAYEQYF.

This clonotype was seen repeatedly, ten times or more. This CDR3 reads CASSPTGPNEKLFF. CDR3 nucleotides: TGTGCCAGCAGTCCGACAGGGCCTAATGAAAAACTGTTTTTT. This chain links TRBV12-3 or TRBV12-4 with TRBJ1-4; 7 bases map to TRBD1. The CDR3 totals 14 residues. V dropped 5 bases and J dropped 3; count of bases not matched to a gene: 3.

This clonotype was detected a few times. The CDR3 loop reads CATSRVFSGANVLTF. In DNA, the CDR3 is TGTGCCACCAGCAGAGTTTTCTCTGGGGCCAACGTCCTGACTTTC. The chain is built from TRBV15 and TRBJ2-6, with D uncertain. CDR3 length equals 15 residues. V lost 1 base to trimming and J lost 0 bases, with 4 bases between them. CDR1 and CDR2 from the germline V gene are LNHNV and YYDKDF (reference sequence). The variable domain in full, completed from reference TRBV15 and TRBJ2-6, reads DAMVIQNPRYQVTQFGKPVTLSCSQTLNHNVMYWYQQKSSQAPKLLFHYYDKDFNNEADTPDNFQSRRPNTSFCFLDIRSPGLGDTAMYLCATSRVFSGANVLTFGAGSRLTVL.

At least ten counts were recorded for this clonotype. The rearrangement links TRBV5-1 to TRBJ2-1, with TRBD2 matching over 14 bases. The CDR3 consists of 16 residues. V dropped 0 bases and J dropped 5; count of bases not matched to a gene: 1. CDR1 SGHRS and CDR2 YFSETQ come from the germline V gene. CDR3 bases: TGCGCCAGCAGCTTGGGGACTAGCGGGGGGCACAATGAGCAGTTCTTC. Amino acid sequence: CASSLGTSGGHNEQFF.

Comment on this clonotype: A clone one base away is much larger, so this may be a read error. This rearrangement joins TRBV3-1 to TRBJ2-2; D is perhaps TRBD2 (6 bases). The CDR3 loop spans 14 amino acids. The V gene's germline CDR1 is LGHDT and CDR2 YNNKEL (reference sequence). CDR3 nucleotides: TGTGCCAGCAGCCAACTCTTTGGCGGCGGGGCGCTGTTTTTT. It encodes CASSQLFGGGALFF.